This TCR beta chain was identified during a study of breast tumors, draining lymph nodes, adjacent tissues. Study-level findings and limits: Tumor repertoires ranked between lymph nodes and nontumor tissue in diversity, with V and J gene preferences. Tumor T cell lymph node origin was a supported hypothesis, not proven.

There are 15 residues in the CDR3. Trimming removed 2 bases from V and 1 base from J, with 8 bases in between. Germline-derived CDR1 and CDR2 are MNHEY and SVGAGI. There are many counts of this clonotype. Its antigen remains unidentified. Breast cancer patients provided tissue from their axillary draining lymph nodes. TCRdb re-called the multiplex PCR reads with MiXCR, one entry per CDR3 protein. The sample lists 150,000 to 200,000 distinct CDR3 sequences; around 35% were seen once. The TCR originated in a female donor with breast cancer. Some clones in this sample may be carry-over from other donors' samples. The sequencing input was axillary lymph node tissue. The J gene is TRBJ2-2, the V gene TRBV6-5; TRBD1 is a possible D gene (5 bases). In DNA form, the CDR3 reads TGTGCCAGCAGTTACAGGGGCCAGAACACCGGGGAGCTGTTTTTT. As protein: CASSYRGQNTGELFF.